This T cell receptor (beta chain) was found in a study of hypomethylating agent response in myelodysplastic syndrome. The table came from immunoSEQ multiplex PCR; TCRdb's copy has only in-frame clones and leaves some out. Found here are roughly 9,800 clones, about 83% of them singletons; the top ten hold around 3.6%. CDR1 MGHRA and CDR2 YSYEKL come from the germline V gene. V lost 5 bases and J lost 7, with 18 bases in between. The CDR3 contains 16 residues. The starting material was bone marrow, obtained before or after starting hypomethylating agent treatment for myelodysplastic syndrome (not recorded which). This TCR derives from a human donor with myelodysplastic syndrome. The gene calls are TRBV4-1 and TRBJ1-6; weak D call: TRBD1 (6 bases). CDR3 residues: CASSGGVRQGNSPLHF. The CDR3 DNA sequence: TGCGCCAGCAGCGGAGGAGTTCGGCAGGGGAATTCACCCCTCCACTTT.